The 14 T cell receptor beta chains below come from one sample, sequenced in a study of cytomegalovirus exposure and HLA in healthy donors (dated by TCRdb to between 2016 and 2019). Library method: the immunoSEQ multiplex PCR assay. The multiplex PCR relied on a mix of 60 forward primers for TCR Vbeta segments and 13 reverse primers for TCR Jbeta segments. Drawn from immuneACCESS, this table holds only the in-frame rearrangements with V and J called that TCRdb kept. Clones are partly lost; checked studies trace under half to an unresolved V gene and leave the rest unexplained. The sample table on file contains 55,000 to 75,000 clones. The top ten constitute almost 4% of the sample. The sequenced material came from PBMCs. Receptors were obtained from a male donor in good health and CMV-seronegative.

Worth noting for this clone: Compared with germline, one end of the junction differs, possibly owing to a read error. The chain links TRBV6-5 to TRBJ1-1; no clear D. The CDR3 is made up of 15 amino acids. Germline V gene lookup returns CDR1 MNHEY and CDR2 SVGAGI. The CDR3 coding sequence is TGTGCCAGCAGTTACTCGAACAGACCGAACACTGAAGATTTCTTT. Translated: CASSYSNRPNTEDFF.

V usage is TRBV29-1 and J usage is TRBJ2-5, with TRBD1 identical over 9 bases. This CDR3 has 13 amino acids. The junction had 4 bases not matched to a gene; V was cut back by 6 bases and J by 2 bases. Germline lookup yields CDR1 SQVTM and CDR2 ANQGSEA. CDR3 sequence: CSVVQGAQETQYF. CDR3 in DNA: TGCAGCGTCGTACAGGGGGCGCAAGAGACCCAGTACTTC.

The DNA for the CDR3 is TGTGCCAGCAGTGAAGCGCCGACAGATAATCAGCCCCAGCATTTT. Residues: CASSEAPTDNQPQHF. The V call is TRBV6-1, the J call TRBJ1-5; D is possibly TRBD1 (5 bases). Germline V gene lookup returns CDR1 MNHNS and CDR2 SASEGT. The V end lost 0 bases, the J end lost 4 bases, and 10 bases lay between the germline ends. The CDR3 is 15 residues long.

The CDR3 here is CASSALRGQNEQYF. The DNA of the CDR3 is TGTGCCAGCAGCGCCCTGAGGGGGCAGAACGAGCAGTACTTC. The rearrangement uses TRBV2 and TRBJ2-7, with 7 positions matching TRBD1. Germline CDR1 SNHLY, CDR2 FYNNEI. J gave up 5 bases and V 6 bases, and 10 bases lay outside the gene matches. The CDR3 contains 14 residues. Together with reference TRBV2 and TRBJ2-7, the CDR3 gives the full variable domain: EPEVTQTPSHQVTQMGQEVILRCVPISNHLYFYWYRQILGQKVEFLVSFYNNEISEKSEIFDDQFSVERPDGSNFTLKIRSTKLEDSAMYFCASSALRGQNEQYFGPGTRLTVT.

The chain employs TRBV15 and TRBJ1-1; no definite D call. This CDR3 is built from 13 residues. CDR1 and CDR2 from the germline V gene are LNHNV and YYDKDF (reference sequence). With 0 bases removed from V and 11 bases from J, the gap between germline ends came to 13 bases. CDR3 loop: CATSRDPQGGAFF. The DNA for the CDR3 is TGTGCCACCAGCAGAGATCCCCAAGGAGGGGCTTTCTTT.

The chain uses TRBV28 and TRBJ2-2; D gene ambiguous. The CDR3 extends over 13 amino acids. Germline CDR1 MDHEN, CDR2 SYDVKM. V was clipped by 1 base and J by 5 bases, with 5 bases between them. The CDR3 region is CASSLFGTGELFF. DNA of the CDR3: TGTGCCAGCAGTTTATTCGGGACCGGGGAGCTGTTTTTT.

The chain couples TRBV18 to TRBJ2-3; unclear D gene. The CDR3 totals 14 residues. The V end was cut by 5 bases, the J end by 2 bases, with 11 bases between. Germline CDR1 is KGHSH and CDR2 is LQKENI. The CDR3 reads CASSSKQSTDTQYF. CDR3 bases: TGTGCCAGCTCATCTAAACAGTCCACAGATACGCAGTATTTT.

V and J are TRBV20-1 and TRBJ1-2; D is unresolved. The CDR3 extends over 11 amino acids. The germline V gene has CDR1 DFQATT and CDR2 SNEGSKA (reference sequence). V was pared by 2 bases and J by 10 bases, with 11 bases between. Here the CDR3 DNA reads TGCAGTGCTAGAAGTGCTAGGAACTACACCTTC. It translates to CSARSARNYTF.

The chain uses TRBV7-9 and TRBJ1-4; TRBD1 matches at 9 bases. The CDR3 spans 14 residues. V lost 3 bases to trimming and J lost 7 bases; unmatched junction nucleotides: 3. Per the germline V gene, CDR1 is SEHNR and CDR2 is FQNEAQ (reference sequence). The CDR3: CASSFGTGTEKLFF. The CDR3 DNA is TGTGCCAGCAGCTTCGGGACAGGGACTGAAAAACTGTTTTTT.

J is TRBJ2-4 and V is TRBV11-1; TRBD1 agrees at 7 bases. From germline, CDR1 is SGHAT and CDR2 FQDESV (reference sequence). V shed 5 bases, J shed 0 bases, and the junction held 7 bases outside the gene matches. The CDR3 is 16 residues long. The CDR3 reads CASSQGDSLAKNIQYF. The CDR3 nucleotides are TGTGCCAGCAGCCAGGGGGACAGCCTAGCCAAAAACATTCAGTACTTC.

This chain uses TRBV5-1 with TRBJ2-7; the D is unclear. The CDR3 loop spans 14 amino acids. Germline lookup yields CDR1 SGHRS and CDR2 YFSETQ. Trimming cost V 4 bases and J 6 bases, with 17 bases left between them. The CDR3 region is CASSIRRGETEQYF. The CDR3 DNA reads TGCGCCAGCAGCATACGTCGAGGCGAAACCGAGCAGTACTTC.

The rearrangement joins TRBV1 to TRBJ2-7; the tabulated D call, TRBD2, remains unverified against the DNA. TRBV1 is marked as a pseudogene. The CDR3 is made up of 12 amino acids. The CDR3 DNA is TGCACCAGCAGCCAAGGAGAACGCGAGCAGTACTTC. Residues: CTSSQGEREQYF.

This chain links TRBV2 with TRBJ2-1, with a tentative D call TRBD2 (5 bases). Trimming took 4 bases from V and 5 from J, leaving 12 bases between them. The CDR3 covers 14 residues. Germline assignment: CDR1 SNHLY and CDR2 FYNNEI. CDR3 amino acids: CASSVLVSDNEQFF. The CDR3 nucleotides are TGTGCCAGCAGTGTACTAGTGTCTGACAATGAGCAGTTCTTC. Full variable domain (rest looked up from reference TRBV2 and TRBJ2-1): EPEVTQTPSHQVTQMGQEVILRCVPISNHLYFYWYRQILGQKVEFLVSFYNNEISEKSEIFDDQFSVERPDGSNFTLKIRSTKLEDSAMYFCASSVLVSDNEQFFGPGTRLTVL.

The V call is TRBV7-9, the J call TRBJ1-1; D is ambiguous. Germline V gene sequence: CDR1 SEHNR, CDR2 FQNEAQ (reference sequence). Trimming left V 0 bases short and J 4 bases short, with 9 bases between. The CDR3 sequence is 14 residues long. The CDR3 DNA follows: TGTGCCAGCAGCTTAGCGCGGCCGGGCACTGAAGCTTTCTTT. It codes for CASSLARPGTEAFF.